These 11 T cell receptor beta chains came from one sample sequenced in a study of control samples from healthy donors and cancer patients. Repertoires were generated with immunoSEQ multiplex PCR, while TCRdb's copy carries only in-frame clones and drops some. The sample shows 95,000 to 100,000 clones, more than 85% of them seen only once. Sequencing used blood. The receptors come from a man aged 30-40 years in good health.

The rearrangement joins TRBV7-2 to TRBJ1-5; the D gene is possibly TRBD1 (5 bases). V was trimmed by 3 bases and J by 2 bases, leaving 8 bases between them. CDR3 length: 14 amino acids. Germline lookup yields CDR1 SGHTA and CDR2 FQGNSA. CDR3 bases: TGTGCCAGCAGCTTTCGACAGCGCAATCAGCCCCAGCATTTT. Translating gives CASSFRQRNQPQHF.

The rearrangement links TRBV28 to TRBJ1-1; D might be TRBD1 (6 bases). This CDR3 is built from 15 residues. V was trimmed by 3 bases and J by 1 base, leaving 12 bases between them. The V gene's germline CDR1 is MDHEN and CDR2 SYDVKM. The CDR3: CASSFGGHPNTEAFF. In nucleotides, the CDR3 is TGTGCCAGCAGTTTTGGGGGACATCCGAACACTGAAGCTTTCTTT.

This clone was observed a handful of times. The V gene is TRBV2, the J gene TRBJ2-5; possible D gene TRBD2, 6 bases. Germline V gene lookup returns CDR1 SNHLY and CDR2 FYNNEI. CDR3 length: 12 residues. V was trimmed by 8 bases and J by 4 bases, leaving 11 bases between them. The CDR3 DNA reads as TGTGCCAGCTCGGCGGAGGGAGAGACCCAGTACTTC. Amino acid sequence: CASSAEGETQYF.

The V and J genes are TRBV3-1 (or the pseudogene TRBV3-2) and TRBJ1-2, with D unclear. The V gene's germline CDR1 is LGHDT and CDR2 YNNKEL (reference sequence). Trimming cost V 0 bases and J 2 bases, with 7 bases left between them. The CDR3 consists of 14 residues. The CDR3 region has the DNA TGTGCCAGCAGCCAAGAGGTCCTGAACTATGGCTACACCTTC. This gives the protein CASSQEVLNYGYTF.

V usage is TRBV4-1 and J usage is TRBJ1-6, with a tentative D call TRBD1 (6 bases). CDR1 MGHRA and CDR2 YSYEKL come from the germline V gene. Trimming removed 1 base at V and 6 bases at J, with 13 bases between. The CDR3 length is 16 residues. The CDR3 spells CASSQVRGGFNSPLHF. DNA for the CDR3: TGCGCCAGCAGCCAAGTAAGGGGGGGTTTTAATTCACCCCTCCACTTT.

The V and J genes are TRBV10-1 and TRBJ2-1; TRBD2 aligns across 13 bases. The V and J ends lost 0 bases and 8 bases, in that order; junction bases with no gene match: 10. Germline-derived CDR1 and CDR2 are WNHNN and SYGVQD (reference sequence). The CDR3 runs 18 residues. CDR3: CASSESRTSGRVDDEQFF. The CDR3 nucleotides are TGCGCCAGCAGTGAGTCTAGGACTAGCGGGAGAGTCGACGATGAGCAGTTCTTC.

The CDR3 reads CASSRGQGKNQPQHF. In DNA form, the CDR3 reads TGTGCCAGCAGCCGTGGACAGGGAAAGAATCAGCCCCAGCATTTT. The chain is built from TRBV14 and TRBJ1-5, with 8 bases lining up with TRBD1. This CDR3 contains 15 residues. Germline assignment: CDR1 SGHDN and CDR2 FVKESK. V lost 4 bases and J lost 4; bases outside the gene matches: 6.

This clone has just a few counts. This sequence joins TRBV18 and TRBJ2-7; 8 positions match TRBD1. The CDR3 is 15 residues long. J gave up 3 bases and V 4 bases, and 8 bases lay outside the gene matches. CDR1 is KGHSH, CDR2 LQKENI, per germline. CDR3: CASSQPDRAGYEQYF. For the CDR3, the DNA is TGTGCCAGCTCACAGCCGGACAGGGCTGGCTACGAGCAGTACTTC.

The chain combines TRBV19 with TRBJ1-6; the D is unclear. The CDR3 spans 16 residues. The V gene lost 7 bases and the J gene lost 2 bases, with 15 bases spanning the gap. Germline loops: CDR1 LNHDA, CDR2 SQIVND (reference sequence). CDR3 amino acids: CASTSFKATYNSPLHF. The CDR3 nucleotides are TGTGCCAGTACCTCCTTCAAGGCCACCTATAATTCACCCCTCCACTTT. Complete variable domain (other parts from reference TRBV19 and TRBJ1-6): DGGITQSPKYLFRKEGQNVTLSCEQNLNHDAMYWYRQDPGQGLRLIYYSQIVNDFQKGDIAEGYSVSREKKESFPLTVTSAQKNPTAFYLCASTSFKATYNSPLHFGNGTRLTVT.

This clone was picked up one time. The chain carries TRBV7-2 and TRBJ2-7; D is undetermined. The CDR3 contains 12 residues. Deletions cut 5 bases from V and 5 bases from J, with 10 bases between. In germline, CDR1 is SGHTA, CDR2 FQGNSA. In DNA form, the CDR3 reads TGTGCCAGCAGCCCTCACCCAAACGAGCAGTACGTC. Its protein product is CASSPHPNEQYV.

By its share, this clone is large (0.1 to 1%). The V gene is TRBV2, the J gene TRBJ1-1; D not resolved. The V gene lost 7 bases and the J gene lost 1 base, with 10 bases spanning the gap. This CDR3 region has 13 residues. CDR1 SNHLY and CDR2 FYNNEI come from the germline V gene. DNA of the CDR3: TGTGCCAGCACCGAAGGGCCGAACACTGAAGCTTTCTTT. It encodes CASTEGPNTEAFF. The variable domain in full, with the rest retrieved from reference TRBV2 and TRBJ1-1, is EPEVTQTPSHQVTQMGQEVILRCVPISNHLYFYWYRQILGQKVEFLVSFYNNEISEKSEIFDDQFSVERPDGSNFTLKIRSTKLEDSAMYFCASTEGPNTEAFFGQGTRLTVV.